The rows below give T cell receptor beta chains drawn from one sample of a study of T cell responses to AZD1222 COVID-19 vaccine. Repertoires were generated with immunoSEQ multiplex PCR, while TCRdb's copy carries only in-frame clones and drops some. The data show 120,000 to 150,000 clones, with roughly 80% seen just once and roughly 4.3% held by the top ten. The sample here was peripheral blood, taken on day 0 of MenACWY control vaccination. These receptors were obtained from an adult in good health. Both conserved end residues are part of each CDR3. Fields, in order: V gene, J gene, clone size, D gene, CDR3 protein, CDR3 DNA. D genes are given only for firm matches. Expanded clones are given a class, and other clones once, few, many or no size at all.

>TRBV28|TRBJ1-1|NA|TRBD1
CASSAPGQGSEAFF
TGTGCCAGCAGTGCCCCCGGACAGGGCAGTGAAGCTTTCTTT
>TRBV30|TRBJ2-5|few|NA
CAWSGVRETQYF
TGTGCCTGGAGCGGGGTCAGGGAGACCCAGTACTTC
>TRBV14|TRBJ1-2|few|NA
CASSQVGGFGYTF
TGTGCCAGCAGCCAAGTTGGGGGATTTGGCTACACCTTC
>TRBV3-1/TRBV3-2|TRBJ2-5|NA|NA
CASSQLETQYF
TGTGCCAGCAGCCAGCTAGAGACCCAGTACTTC
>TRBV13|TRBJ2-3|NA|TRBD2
CASSGSSGGGTDTQYF
TGTGCCAGCAGCGGATCTAGCGGGGGAGGCACAGATACGCAGTATTTT
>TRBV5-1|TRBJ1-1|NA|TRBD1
CASRKGQGYTEAFF
TGCGCCAGCAGAAAGGGACAGGGGTACACTGAAGCTTTCTTT
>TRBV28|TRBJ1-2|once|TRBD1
CASSTGGWVAGYTF
TGTGCCAGCAGCACAGGGGGCTGGGTAGCGGGCTACACCTTC
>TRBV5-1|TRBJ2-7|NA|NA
CASSLLFGTAGRYF
TGCGCCAGCAGCTTGCTCTTCGGGACAGCGGGAAGGTACTTC
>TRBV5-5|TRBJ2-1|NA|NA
CASSLEGLNEQFF
TGTGCCAGCAGCTTGGAGGGTTTGAATGAGCAGTTCTTC
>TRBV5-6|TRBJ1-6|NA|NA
CASSLVGGSRGNSPLHF
TGTGCCAGCAGCTTGGTGGGCGGTTCCCGGGGAAATTCACCCCTCCACTTT
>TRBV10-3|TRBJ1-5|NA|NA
CAISESPFQPQHF
TGTGCCATCAGTGAGTCACCATTCCAGCCCCAGCATTTT
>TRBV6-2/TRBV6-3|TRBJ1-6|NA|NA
CASSYGRANSPLHF
TGTGCCAGCAGTTACGGCAGGGCTAATTCACCCCTCCACTTT
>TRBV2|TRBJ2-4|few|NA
CASSALGRSVSKNIQYF
TGTGCCAGCAGCGCGCTAGGCAGGTCTGTTAGCAAAAACATTCAGTACTTC
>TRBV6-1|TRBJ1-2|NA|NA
CASSEYEDTHNYGYTF
TGTGCCAGCAGTGAATACGAGGACACCCACAACTATGGCTACACCTTC
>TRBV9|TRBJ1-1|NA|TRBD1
CASSATGVNTEAFF
TGTGCCAGCAGCGCGACAGGGGTGAACACTGAAGCTTTCTTT
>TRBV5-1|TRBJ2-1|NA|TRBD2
CASSQTGTSGNEQFF
TGCGCCAGCAGCCAGACCGGGACTAGCGGGAATGAGCAGTTCTTC
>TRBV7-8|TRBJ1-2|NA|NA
CASSSEDGVYGYTF
TGTGCCAGCAGCTCAGAGGACGGGGTCTATGGCTACACCTTC
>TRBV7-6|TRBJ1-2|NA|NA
CASSPGPRLSGGYTF
TGTGCCAGCAGCCCAGGCCCCAGGCTCTCGGGCGGCTACACCTTC
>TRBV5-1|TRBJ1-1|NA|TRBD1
CASSARQGRRTEAFF
TGCGCCAGCAGCGCCCGACAGGGCAGGAGGACTGAAGCTTTCTTT
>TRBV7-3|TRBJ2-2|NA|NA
CASSSQGSANTGELFF
TGTGCCAGCAGCTCTCAGGGGTCCGCGAACACCGGGGAGCTGTTTTTT
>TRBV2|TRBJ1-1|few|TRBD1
CASRTGQALNTEAFF
TGTGCCAGCAGGACCGGACAGGCTCTGAACACTGAAGCTTTCTTT
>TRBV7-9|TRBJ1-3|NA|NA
CASSPGGQVDSGNTIYF
TGTGCCAGCAGCCCCGGCGGTCAGGTCGACTCTGGAAACACCATATATTTT
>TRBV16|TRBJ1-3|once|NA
CASSQDYSGNTIYF
TGTGCCAGCAGCCAGGATTACTCTGGAAACACCATATATTTT
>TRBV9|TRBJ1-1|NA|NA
CASSVAPTGPEAFF
TGTGCCAGCAGCGTAGCTCCTACCGGCCCTGAAGCTTTCTTT
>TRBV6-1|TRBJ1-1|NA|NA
CASSEARRSIRANTEAFF
TGTGCCAGCAGTGAAGCGCGGCGCAGTATACGGGCGAACACTGAAGCTTTCTTT
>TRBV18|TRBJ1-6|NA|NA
CASSPDSNSPLHF
TGTGCCAGCTCTCCTGACAGTAATTCACCCCTCCACTTT
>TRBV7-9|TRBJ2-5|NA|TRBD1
CASSRQQGAVETQYF
TGTGCCAGCAGCCGTCAACAGGGGGCGGTGGAGACCCAGTACTTC
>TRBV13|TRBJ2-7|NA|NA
CASSPPPGRYEQYF
TGTGCCAGCAGCCCCCCCCCGGGTCGGTACGAGCAGTACTTC
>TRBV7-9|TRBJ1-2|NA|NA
CASSTTNYGYTF
TGTGCCAGCAGCACGACTAACTATGGCTACACCTTC
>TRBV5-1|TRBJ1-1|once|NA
CASSFGGEGTEAFF
TGCGCCAGCAGCTTTGGCGGGGAGGGCACTGAAGCTTTCTTT
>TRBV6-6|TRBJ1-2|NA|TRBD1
CASSYRDRGHRGYTF
TGTGCCAGCAGTTACCGGGACAGGGGGCACAGGGGCTACACCTTC
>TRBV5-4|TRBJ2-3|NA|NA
CAIFKEDTQYF
TGTGCCATCTTTAAGGAAGATACGCAGTATTTT
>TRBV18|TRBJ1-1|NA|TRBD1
CASSPRTGGAAEAFF
TGTGCCAGCTCACCCCGGACAGGGGGAGCCGCTGAAGCTTTCTTT
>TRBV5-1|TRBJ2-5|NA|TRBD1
CASSLGLRTGGEETQYF
TGCGCCAGCAGCTTGGGTCTCCGGACAGGGGGCGAGGAGACCCAGTACTTC
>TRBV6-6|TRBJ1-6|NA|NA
CASSNWGTDHSPLHF
TGTGCCAGCTCTAATTGGGGCACGGACCATTCACCCCTCCACTTT